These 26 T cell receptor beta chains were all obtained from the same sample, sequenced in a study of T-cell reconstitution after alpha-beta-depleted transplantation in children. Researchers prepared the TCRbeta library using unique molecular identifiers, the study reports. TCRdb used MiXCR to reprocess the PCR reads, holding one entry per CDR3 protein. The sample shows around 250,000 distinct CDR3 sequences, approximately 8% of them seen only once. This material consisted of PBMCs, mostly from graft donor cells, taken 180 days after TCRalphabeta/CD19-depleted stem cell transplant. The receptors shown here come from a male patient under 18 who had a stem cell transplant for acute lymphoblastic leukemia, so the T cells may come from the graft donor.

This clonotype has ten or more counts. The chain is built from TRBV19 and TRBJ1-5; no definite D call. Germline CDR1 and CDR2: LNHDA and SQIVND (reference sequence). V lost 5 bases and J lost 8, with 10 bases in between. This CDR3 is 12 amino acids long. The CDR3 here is CASSRRNEPQHF. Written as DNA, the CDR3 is TGTGCCAGTAGTCGCCGGAATGAGCCCCAGCATTTT.

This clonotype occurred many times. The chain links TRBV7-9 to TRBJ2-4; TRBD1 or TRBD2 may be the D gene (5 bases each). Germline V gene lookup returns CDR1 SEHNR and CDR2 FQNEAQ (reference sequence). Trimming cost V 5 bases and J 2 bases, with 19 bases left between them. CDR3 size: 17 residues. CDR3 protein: CASSPLRGEGSKNIQYF. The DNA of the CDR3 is TGTGCCAGCAGCCCGCTACGGGGTGAGGGGTCCAAAAACATTCAGTACTTC.

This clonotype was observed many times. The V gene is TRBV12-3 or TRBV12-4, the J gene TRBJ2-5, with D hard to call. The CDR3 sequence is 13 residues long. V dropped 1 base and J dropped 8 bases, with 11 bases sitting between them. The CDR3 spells CASSLVSLDTQYF. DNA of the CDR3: TGTGCCAGCAGTTTAGTCAGTTTGGATACCCAGTACTTC.

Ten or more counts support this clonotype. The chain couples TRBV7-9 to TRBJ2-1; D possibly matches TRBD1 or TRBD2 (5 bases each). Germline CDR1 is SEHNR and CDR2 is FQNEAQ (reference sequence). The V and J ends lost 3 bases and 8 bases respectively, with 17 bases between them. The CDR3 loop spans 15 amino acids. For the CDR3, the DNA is TGTGCCAGCAGCTTCTCCGGGACCCTGGGGGATGAGCAGTTCTTC. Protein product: CASSFSGTLGDEQFF.

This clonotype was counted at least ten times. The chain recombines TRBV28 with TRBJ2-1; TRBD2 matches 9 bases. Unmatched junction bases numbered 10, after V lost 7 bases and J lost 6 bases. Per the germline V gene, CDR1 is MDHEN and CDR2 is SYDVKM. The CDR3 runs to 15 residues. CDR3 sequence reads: CASNPRGGFLNEQFF. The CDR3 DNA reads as TGTGCCAGCAATCCGCGGGGGGGATTCCTCAATGAGCAGTTCTTC. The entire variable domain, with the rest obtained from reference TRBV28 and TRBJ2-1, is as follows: DVKVTQSSRYLVKRTGEKVFLECVQDMDHENMFWYRQDPGLGLRLIYFSYDVKMKEKGDIPEGYSVSREKKERFSLILESASTNQTSMYLCASNPRGGFLNEQFFGPGTRLTVL.

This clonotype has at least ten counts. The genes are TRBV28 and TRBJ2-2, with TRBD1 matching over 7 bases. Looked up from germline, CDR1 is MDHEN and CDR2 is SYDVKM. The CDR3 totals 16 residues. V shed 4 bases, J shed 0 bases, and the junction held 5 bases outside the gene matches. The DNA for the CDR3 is TGTGCCAGCAGTTCCTGGACAGGATCGAACACCGGGGAGCTGTTTTTT. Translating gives CASSSWTGSNTGELFF.

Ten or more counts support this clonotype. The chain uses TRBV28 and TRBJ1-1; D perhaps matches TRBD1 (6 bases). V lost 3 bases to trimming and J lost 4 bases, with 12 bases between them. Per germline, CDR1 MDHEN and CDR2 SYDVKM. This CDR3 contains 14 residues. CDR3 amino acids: CASSFRGGLTEAFF. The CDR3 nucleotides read TGTGCCAGCAGTTTCCGGGGGGGCCTCACTGAAGCTTTCTTT.

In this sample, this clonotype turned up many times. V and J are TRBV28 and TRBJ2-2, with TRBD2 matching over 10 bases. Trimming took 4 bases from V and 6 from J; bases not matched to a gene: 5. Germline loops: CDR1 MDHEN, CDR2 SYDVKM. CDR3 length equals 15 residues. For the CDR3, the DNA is TGTGCCAGCAGTTGGACTAGCGGCCTCGCCGGGGAGCTGTTTTTT. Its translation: CASSWTSGLAGELFF.

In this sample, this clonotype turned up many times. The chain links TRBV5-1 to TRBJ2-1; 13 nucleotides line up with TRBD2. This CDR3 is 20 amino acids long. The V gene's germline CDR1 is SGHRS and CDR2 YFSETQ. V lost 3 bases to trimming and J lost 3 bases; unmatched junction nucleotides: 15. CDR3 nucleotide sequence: TGCGCCAGCAGCTCTTACCGGACTAGCGGGGGCGACCTAAGCTACAATGAGCAGTTCTTC. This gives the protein CASSSYRTSGGDLSYNEQFF.

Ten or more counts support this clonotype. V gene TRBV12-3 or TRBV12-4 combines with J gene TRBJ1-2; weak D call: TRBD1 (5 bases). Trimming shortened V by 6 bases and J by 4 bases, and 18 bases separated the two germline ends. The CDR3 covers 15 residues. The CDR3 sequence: CASSRGRYQGYGYTF. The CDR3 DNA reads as TGTGCCAGCAGCCGGGGCAGGTACCAGGGCTATGGCTACACCTTC.

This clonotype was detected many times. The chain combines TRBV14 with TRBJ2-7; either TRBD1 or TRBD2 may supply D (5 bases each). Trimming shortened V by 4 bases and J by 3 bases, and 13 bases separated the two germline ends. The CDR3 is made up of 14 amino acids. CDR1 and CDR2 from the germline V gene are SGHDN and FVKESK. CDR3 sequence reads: CASSPGLRVYEQYF. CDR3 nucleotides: TGTGCCAGCAGCCCTGGACTCAGGGTCTACGAGCAGTACTTC.

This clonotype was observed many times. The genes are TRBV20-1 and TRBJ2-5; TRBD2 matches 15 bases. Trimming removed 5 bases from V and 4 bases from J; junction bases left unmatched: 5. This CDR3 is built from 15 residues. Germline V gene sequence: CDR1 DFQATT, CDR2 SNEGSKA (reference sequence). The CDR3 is CSARGTSGRRETQYF. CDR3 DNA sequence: TGCAGTGCTCGTGGGACTAGCGGGAGGAGAGAGACCCAGTACTTC.

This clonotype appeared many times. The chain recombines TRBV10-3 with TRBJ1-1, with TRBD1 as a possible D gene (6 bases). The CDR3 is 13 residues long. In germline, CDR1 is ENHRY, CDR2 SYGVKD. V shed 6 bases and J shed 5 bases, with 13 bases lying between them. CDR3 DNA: TGTGCCATCAGGGATAACAGGGCGACTGAAGCTTTCTTT. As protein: CAIRDNRATEAFF.

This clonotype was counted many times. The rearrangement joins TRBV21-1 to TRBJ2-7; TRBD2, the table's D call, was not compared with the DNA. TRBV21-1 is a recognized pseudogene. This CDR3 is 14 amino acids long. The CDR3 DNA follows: TGTGCCAGCAGCACGGCGGGCCTCTCCTACGAGCAGTACTTC. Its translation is CASSTAGLSYEQYF.

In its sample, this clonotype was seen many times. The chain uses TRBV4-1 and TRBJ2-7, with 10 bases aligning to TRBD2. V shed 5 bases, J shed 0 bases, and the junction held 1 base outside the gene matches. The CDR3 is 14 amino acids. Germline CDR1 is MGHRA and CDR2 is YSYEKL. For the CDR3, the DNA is TGCGCCAGCAGCACTAGCGGGATCTCCTACGAGCAGTACTTC. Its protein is CASSTSGISYEQYF.

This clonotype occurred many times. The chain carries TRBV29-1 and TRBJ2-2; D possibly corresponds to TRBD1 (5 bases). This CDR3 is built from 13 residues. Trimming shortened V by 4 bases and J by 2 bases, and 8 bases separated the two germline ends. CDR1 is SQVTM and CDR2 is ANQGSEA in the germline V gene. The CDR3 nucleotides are TGCAGCGTTGGGGGCAGTAACACCGGGGAGCTGTTTTTT. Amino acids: CSVGGSNTGELFF.

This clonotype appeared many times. In DNA, the CDR3 is TGTGCCAGCACCCTGGGTAGCGGGGGCCCGTTGGCGTACGAGCAGTACTTC. Translation: CASTLGSGGPLAYEQYF. The chain employs TRBV12-3 or TRBV12-4 and TRBJ2-7, with 9 bases fitting TRBD2. The V and J ends lost 7 bases and 4 bases, in that order; junction bases with no gene match: 17. CDR3 length: 17 residues.

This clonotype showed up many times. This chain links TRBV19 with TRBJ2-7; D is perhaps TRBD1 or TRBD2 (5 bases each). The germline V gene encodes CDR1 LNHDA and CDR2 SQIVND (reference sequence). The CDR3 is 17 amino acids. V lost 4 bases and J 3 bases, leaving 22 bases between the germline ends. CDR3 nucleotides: TGTGCCAGTAGTAGGGGACGGCAAGGGCCTGATTTCTACGAGCAGTACTTC. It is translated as CASSRGRQGPDFYEQYF. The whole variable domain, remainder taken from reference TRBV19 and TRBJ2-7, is DGGITQSPKYLFRKEGQNVTLSCEQNLNHDAMYWYRQDPGQGLRLIYYSQIVNDFQKGDIAEGYSVSREKKESFPLTVTSAQKNPTAFYLCASSRGRQGPDFYEQYFGPGTRLTVT.

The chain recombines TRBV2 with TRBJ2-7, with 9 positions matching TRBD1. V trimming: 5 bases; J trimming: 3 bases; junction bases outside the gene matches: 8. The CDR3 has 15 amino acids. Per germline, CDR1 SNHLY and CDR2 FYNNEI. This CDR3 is CASSKGGQGYYEQYF. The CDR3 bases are TGTGCCAGCAGTAAAGGGGGACAGGGATACTACGAGCAGTACTTC.

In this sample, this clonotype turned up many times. CDR3 DNA: TGTGCCAGCAGTTTGAGGGGGAAAGCTTTCTTT. This sequence encodes CASSLRGKAFF. V gene TRBV28 combines with J gene TRBJ1-1, with a possible D match to TRBD1 (6 bases). V was trimmed by 3 bases and J by 9 bases, leaving 8 bases between them. The CDR3 consists of 11 residues. Germline V gene sequence: CDR1 MDHEN, CDR2 SYDVKM.

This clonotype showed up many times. Here the CDR3 reads CSSGGIRTQYF. CDR3 bases: TGCAGCTCCGGCGGGATCAGAACCCAGTACTTC. This chain links TRBV29-1 with TRBJ2-5; tentative D call: TRBD2 (6 bases). CDR1 is SQVTM and CDR2 is ANQGSEA in the germline V gene. V was clipped by 8 bases and J by 8 bases, with 15 bases between them. This CDR3 spans 11 amino acids.

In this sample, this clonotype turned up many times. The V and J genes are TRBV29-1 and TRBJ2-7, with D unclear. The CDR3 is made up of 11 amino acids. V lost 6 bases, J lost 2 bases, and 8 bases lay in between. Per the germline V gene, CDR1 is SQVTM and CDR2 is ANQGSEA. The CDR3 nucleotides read TGCAGCGTCCTCCTAGCCTACGAGCAGTACTTC. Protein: CSVLLAYEQYF.

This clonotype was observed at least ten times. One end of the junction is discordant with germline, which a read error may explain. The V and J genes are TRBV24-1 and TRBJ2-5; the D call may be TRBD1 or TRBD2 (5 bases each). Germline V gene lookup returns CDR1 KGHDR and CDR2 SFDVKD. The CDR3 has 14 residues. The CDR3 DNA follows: TGTGTCACCAGTAGGGACGGGGACCAAGAGACCCAGTACTTC. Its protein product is CVTSRDGDQETQYF.

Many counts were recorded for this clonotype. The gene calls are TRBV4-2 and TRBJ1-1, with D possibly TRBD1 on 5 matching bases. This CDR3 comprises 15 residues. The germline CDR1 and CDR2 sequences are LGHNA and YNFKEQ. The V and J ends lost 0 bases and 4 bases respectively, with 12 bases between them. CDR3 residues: CASSQEFQGPTEAFF. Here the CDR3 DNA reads TGTGCCAGCAGCCAAGAATTCCAGGGCCCCACTGAAGCTTTCTTT.

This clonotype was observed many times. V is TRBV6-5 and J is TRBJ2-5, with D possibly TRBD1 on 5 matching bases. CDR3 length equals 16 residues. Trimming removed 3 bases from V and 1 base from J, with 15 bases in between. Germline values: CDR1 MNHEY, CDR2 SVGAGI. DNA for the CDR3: TGTGCCAGCAGTTATCCAGGGAAGACGGGCCAAGAGACCCAGTACTTC. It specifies CASSYPGKTGQETQYF.

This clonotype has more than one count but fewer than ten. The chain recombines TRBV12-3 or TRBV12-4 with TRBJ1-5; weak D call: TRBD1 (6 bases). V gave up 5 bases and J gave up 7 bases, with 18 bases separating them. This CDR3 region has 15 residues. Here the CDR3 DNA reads TGTGCCAGCAGTGGCAAGGGGGGGGCTCGGCAGCCCCAGCATTTT. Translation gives CASSGKGGARQPQHF.